This T cell receptor beta chain emerged from a study of T cells in Graves' hyperthyroidism and ophthalmopathy. RNA transcripts served as the template for amplifying TCR beta CDR3 regions. The TCR CDR3 was amplified in a first-round RT-PCR using the HTBI primer set. A single record per CDR3 protein comes from TCRdb applying MiXCR to the multiplex PCR reads. This sample carries around 600,000 distinct CDR3 sequences, about 14% of them seen once, and the ten largest clones take about 12%. This clonotype was seen repeatedly, ten times or more. Germline V gives CDR1 LGHDT, CDR2 YNNKEL (reference sequence). This CDR3 contains 13 residues. V was clipped by 1 base and J by 2 bases, with 5 bases between them. Clinical symptoms, serum thyroxine, TRAb, thyroid ultrasound and orbital computed tomography informed diagnoses.

The source is a woman aged 45-60 years with Graves' ophthalmopathy. The sequencing sample was made of blood. V is TRBV3-1 and J is TRBJ1-1; the D is unclear. As DNA, the CDR3 is TGTGCCAGCAGCCAAGCAGCAAACACTGAAGCTTTCTTT. Protein sequence: CASSQAANTEAFF.